This is a list of T cell receptor beta chains from one sample in a study of CD8 T cells in cerebrospinal fluid in Alzheimer's disease. From its re-call of the 10x single-cell sequencing reads, TCRdb lists each CDR3 protein once, without DNA. The sample totals approximately 1,000 distinct CDR3 sequences. Input material: cerebrospinal fluid. The receptors come from a human donor in good health. The CDR3 runs from the conserved cysteine through the conserved F or W. Size values are once, few and many counts, or a class for expanded clones, and some rows have none.

size: medium-sized
V: TRBV2
J: TRBJ1-2
CDR3: CASSEIIQGSYGYTF

size: large
V: TRBV4-2
J: TRBJ2-4
CDR3: CASSQEAGTKNIQYF

size: large
V: TRBV5-5
J: TRBJ2-6
CDR3: CASSFRLASGANVLTF

size: medium-sized
V: TRBV19
J: TRBJ1-2
CDR3: CASSAASFAGYTF

size: large
V: TRBV27
J: TRBJ2-3
CDR3: CASSLWTGGPVDTQYF

size: medium-sized
V: TRBV6-2/TRBV6-3
J: TRBJ1-1
CDR3: CASTHRQGGGTEAFF

size: medium-sized
V: TRBV4-2
J: TRBJ2-3
CDR3: CASSQGTGTSGGTDTQYF

size: medium-sized
V: TRBV30
J: TRBJ2-2
CDR3: CAWNLDAGELFF

size: medium-sized
V: TRBV18
J: TRBJ2-7
CDR3: CASSPVQGTPIDEQYF

size: large
V: TRBV20-1
J: TRBJ2-3
CDR3: CSARLAGADTQYF

size: .
V: TRBV19
J: TRBJ1-2
CDR3: CASTQPRDRGSGYTF

size: medium-sized
V: TRBV12-5
J: TRBJ1-1
CDR3: CASGFSGNTEAFF

size: medium-sized
V: TRBV6-5
J: TRBJ2-5
CDR3: CASSPMNSLKETQYF

size: medium-sized
V: TRBV4-1
J: TRBJ1-3
CDR3: CASSHSSGPRPGNTIYF

size: medium-sized
V: TRBV5-8
J: TRBJ2-5
CDR3: CASSPGLEFKETQYF

size: medium-sized
V: TRBV28
J: TRBJ2-6
CDR3: CASSVTGRALSGANVLTF

size: medium-sized
V: TRBV6-2/TRBV6-3
J: TRBJ1-2
CDR3: CASSRQDFNYGYTF

size: medium-sized
V: TRBV20-1
J: TRBJ1-2
CDR3: CSARDPAGLSGYTF

size: large
V: TRBV5-5
J: TRBJ1-4
CDR3: CASSQVPTLNEKLFF

size: medium-sized
V: TRBV9
J: TRBJ1-1
CDR3: CASSVGDSTEAFF

size: medium-sized
V: TRBV24-1
J: TRBJ2-3
CDR3: CATSGGGSDTQYF

size: medium-sized
V: TRBV7-9
J: TRBJ2-5
CDR3: CASSLEGLRVAETQYF

size: medium-sized
V: TRBV4-3
J: TRBJ1-2
CDR3: CASSQNRVGGYTF

size: large
V: TRBV5-5
J: TRBJ2-7
CDR3: CASSYQGYGSYEQYF

size: .
V: TRBV15
J: TRBJ2-2
CDR3: CATSIDFNGELFF

size: large
V: TRBV2
J: TRBJ2-1
CDR3: CASKFSLAIGSYNEQFF

size: .
V: TRBV30
J: TRBJ1-6
CDR3: CAWSSVSYNSPLHF

size: medium-sized
V: TRBV12-3/TRBV12-4
J: TRBJ1-2
CDR3: CASRTTGGVYGYTF

size: medium-sized
V: TRBV4-3
J: TRBJ1-2
CDR3: CASSQSTLNYGYTF

size: .
V: TRBV25-1
J: TRBJ2-1
CDR3: CASSPSWGGLNNEQFF

size: medium-sized
V: TRBV20-1
J: TRBJ2-7
CDR3: CSASVAGGSYSSYEQYF

size: medium-sized
V: TRBV10-3
J: TRBJ1-2
CDR3: CAISESRESTF

size: .
V: TRBV6-1
J: TRBJ1-4
CDR3: CASTEGQVDEKLFF

size: medium-sized
V: TRBV7-2
J: TRBJ1-1
CDR3: CASSLPGRNEAFF

size: medium-sized
V: TRBV20-1
J: TRBJ2-3
CDR3: CSATLRTGVTDTQYF

size: medium-sized
V: TRBV19
J: TRBJ2-5
CDR3: CASNDRTGGLETQYF

size: .
V: TRBV6-1
J: TRBJ1-5
CDR3: CASGGPQHQPQHF

size: medium-sized
V: TRBV11-2
J: TRBJ2-7
CDR3: CASSLDPGFNEQYF

size: medium-sized
V: TRBV7-9
J: TRBJ2-7
CDR3: CASRSAGSYEQYF

size: medium-sized
V: TRBV24-1
J: TRBJ1-3
CDR3: CATSDSPGNTIYF

size: medium-sized
V: TRBV20-1
J: TRBJ2-1
CDR3: CSAPVRGLIDNEQFF

size: medium-sized
V: TRBV19
J: TRBJ2-2
CDR3: CAIKPQGDGELFF

size: .
V: TRBV30
J: TRBJ1-6
CDR3: CAWSRGDWGNSPLHF

size: medium-sized
V: TRBV7-7
J: TRBJ2-7
CDR3: CASSPQGEDEQYF

size: medium-sized
V: TRBV11-3
J: TRBJ2-7
CDR3: CASSLAGDVGSYEQYF

size: large
V: TRBV6-2/TRBV6-3
J: TRBJ2-7
CDR3: CASSSADEQYF

size: medium-sized
V: TRBV5-1
J: TRBJ1-6
CDR3: CASSRAPDSPLHF

size: medium-sized
V: TRBV4-2
J: TRBJ1-4
CDR3: CASGTLGGEPQALFF

size: medium-sized
V: TRBV27
J: TRBJ2-5
CDR3: CASIIWGTSGGLETQYF

size: large
V: TRBV5-1
J: TRBJ2-3
CDR3: CASSPRVGSTDTQYF

size: medium-sized
V: TRBV27
J: TRBJ1-5
CDR3: CASSFGGEQPQHF

size: medium-sized
V: TRBV28
J: TRBJ2-3
CDR3: CASSAPPSTDTQYF

size: medium-sized
V: TRBV6-6
J: TRBJ2-5
CDR3: CASRVTGGAGRETQYF

size: medium-sized
V: TRBV9
J: TRBJ2-1
CDR3: CASSVAGGTYYNEQFF

size: medium-sized
V: TRBV7-6
J: TRBJ1-4
CDR3: CASSLGLGGSNEKLFF